The T cell receptor (beta chain) described here comes from a study of beta chain features in type 1 diabetes. The authors reverse transcribed all of the isolated RNA, so sequencing captured expressed TCRB transcripts. Here immunoSEQ multiplex PCR was the method, and the copy in TCRdb shows in-frame clones only, minus some. The sample lists around 200,000 clones, about 13% occurring once. Sorting of CD4+ naive, central memory, regulatory and stem cell-like memory cells was performed via CD45RO/CCR7/CD25/CD127/CD95/CD27. The V end lost 3 bases, the J end lost 15 bases, and 15 bases lay between the germline ends. The germline V gene encodes CDR1 GTSNPN and CDR2 SVGIG (reference sequence). There are 11 residues in the CDR3. About this clone itself: Its antigen is unidentified.

Study-level findings and limits: Shorter TCRB CDR3s, moderately but significantly so, marked every one of the four CD4+ subsets in Type 1 diabetes patients. The study left unresolved whether HLA type influences TCRB rearrangement. Sampled from patients, naive, central memory and Treg TCRB repertoires appeared more similar than those sampled from healthy donors.

Sample: central memory CD4+ T cells from blood. This TCR was sampled from a woman aged 18-30 years in good health. This chain joins TRBV30 and TRBJ1-3; D is uncertain. This chain's CDR3 is CAWRTGRASYF. The CDR3 DNA follows: TGTGCCTGGAGGACTGGCCGCGCATCATATTTT. Supplemented by reference TRBV30 and TRBJ1-3, the full variable domain reads SQTIHQWPATLVQPVGSPLSLECTVEGTSNPNLYWYRQAAGRGLQLLFYSVGIGQISSEVPQNLSASRPQDRQFILSSKKLLLSDSGFYLCAWRTGRASYFGEGSWLTVV.